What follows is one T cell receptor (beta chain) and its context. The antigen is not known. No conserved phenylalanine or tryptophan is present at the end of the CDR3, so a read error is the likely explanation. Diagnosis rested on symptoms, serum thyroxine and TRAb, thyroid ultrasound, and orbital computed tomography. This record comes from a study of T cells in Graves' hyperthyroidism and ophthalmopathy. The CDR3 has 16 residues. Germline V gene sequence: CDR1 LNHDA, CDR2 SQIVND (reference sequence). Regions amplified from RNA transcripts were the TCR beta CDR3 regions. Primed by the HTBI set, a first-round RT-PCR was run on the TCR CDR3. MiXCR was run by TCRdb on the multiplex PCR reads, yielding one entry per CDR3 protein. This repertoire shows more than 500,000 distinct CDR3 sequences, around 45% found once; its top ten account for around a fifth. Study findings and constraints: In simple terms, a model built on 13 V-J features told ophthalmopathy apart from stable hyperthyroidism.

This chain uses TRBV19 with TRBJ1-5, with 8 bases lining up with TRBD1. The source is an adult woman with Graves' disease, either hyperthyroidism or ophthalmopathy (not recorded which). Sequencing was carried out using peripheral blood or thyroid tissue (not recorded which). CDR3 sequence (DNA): TGTGCCGGTAGTCCACGGACAGGGAATAGCAATCAGCCCCAGCATTCT. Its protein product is CAGSPRTGNSNQPQHS.